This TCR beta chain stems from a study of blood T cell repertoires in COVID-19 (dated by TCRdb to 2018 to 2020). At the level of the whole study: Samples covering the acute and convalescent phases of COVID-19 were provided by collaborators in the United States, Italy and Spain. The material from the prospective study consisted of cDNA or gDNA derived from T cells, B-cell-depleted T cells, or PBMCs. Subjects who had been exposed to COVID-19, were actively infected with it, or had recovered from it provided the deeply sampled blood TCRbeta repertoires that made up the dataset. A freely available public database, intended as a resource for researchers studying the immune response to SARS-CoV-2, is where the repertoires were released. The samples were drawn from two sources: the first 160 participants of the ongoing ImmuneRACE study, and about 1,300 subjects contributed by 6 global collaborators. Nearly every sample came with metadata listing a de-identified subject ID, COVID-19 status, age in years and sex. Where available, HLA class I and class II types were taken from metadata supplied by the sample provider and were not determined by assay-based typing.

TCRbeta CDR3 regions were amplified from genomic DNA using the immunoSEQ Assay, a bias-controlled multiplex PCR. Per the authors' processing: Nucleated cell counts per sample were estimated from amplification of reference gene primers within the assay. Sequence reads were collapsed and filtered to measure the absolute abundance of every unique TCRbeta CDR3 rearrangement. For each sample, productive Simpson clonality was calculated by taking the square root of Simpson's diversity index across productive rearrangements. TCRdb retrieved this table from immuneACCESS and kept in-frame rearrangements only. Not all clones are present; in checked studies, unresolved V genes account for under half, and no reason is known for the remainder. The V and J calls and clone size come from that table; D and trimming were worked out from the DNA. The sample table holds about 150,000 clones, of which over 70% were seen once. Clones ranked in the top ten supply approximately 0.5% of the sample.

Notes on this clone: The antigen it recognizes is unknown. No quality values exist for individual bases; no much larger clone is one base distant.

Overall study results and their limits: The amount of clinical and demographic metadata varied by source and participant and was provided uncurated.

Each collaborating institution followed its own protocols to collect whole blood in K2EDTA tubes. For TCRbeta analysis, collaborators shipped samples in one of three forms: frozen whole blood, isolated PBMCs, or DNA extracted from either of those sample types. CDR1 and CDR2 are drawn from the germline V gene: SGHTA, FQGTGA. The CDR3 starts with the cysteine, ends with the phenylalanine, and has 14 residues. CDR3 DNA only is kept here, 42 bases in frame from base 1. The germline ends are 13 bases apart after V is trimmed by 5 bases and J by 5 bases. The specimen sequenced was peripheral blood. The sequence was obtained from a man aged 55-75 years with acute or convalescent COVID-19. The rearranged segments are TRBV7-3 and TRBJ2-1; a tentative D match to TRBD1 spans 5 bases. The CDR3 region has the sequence CASSSRALHNEQFF. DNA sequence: TGTGCCAGCAGCAGCAGGGCTTTACACAATGAGCAGTTCTTC.